This T cell receptor (beta chain) originates from a study of early T cells in non-severe SARS-CoV-2 infection (dated by TCRdb to about 2021). In terms of the full investigation: Bulk RNA from unsorted whole blood was used for TCR sequencing, so alpha and beta chains could not be paired.

Receptor amplification or capture employed 5' RACE. Instrument used: NextSeq 500. The TCR library protocol attached unique molecular identifiers to individual cDNA molecules to correct for sequencing error and PCR bias. Both TCR alpha and beta chains were sequenced, and tight co-correlation was observed between alpha and beta sequence abundances in each sample. As for the original processing: V gene, J gene and CDR3 annotation of TCR sequences was performed with Decombinator V4. Expanded TCRs were defined as changing significantly between any two time points under a Poisson model with p below 0.0001. TCR abundances were normalised to the total number of TCRs sequenced in each sample and reported as counts per million. TRAV1-2 paired with TRAJ12, TRAJ20 or TRAJ33 defined MAIT TCRs, while TRAV10 paired with TRAJ18 defined iNKT TCRs. VDJdb, accessed on 1 November 2021, was searched for TCRs annotated for CMV, EBV and SARS-CoV-2, and TCRs annotated for more than one antigen were excluded. The public reads were reanalyzed by TCRdb: fastp trimming at Q25, MiXCR alignment, in-frame beta chains only. Each record represents a unique CDR3 protein, reported with the most common genes and DNA among its rows. The V and J calls shown here were made by TCRdb, not taken from the authors' results. For this sample the table gives 64,000 or so distinct CDR3 sequences, of which around 11% were detected only once. The ten largest clones add up to 2.9% of the sample.

What the authors observed across the whole study: VDJdb matching was skewed toward anti-spike CD8 responses, so virus-specific expansions were likely underestimated and private and CD4 specificities were missed.

Set within a cohort of healthcare workers in London, UK, this nested case-control study involved weekly PCR testing of nasopharyngeal swabs along with blood sampling. Between 23 and 31 March 2020, the week of the UK lockdown, healthcare workers were enrolled and then followed up weekly for as long as 16 weeks. Comments on this clonotype: The antigen it recognizes is unknown. No qualities accompany the bases; no much larger clone lies one base away.

The CDR3, from cysteine to phenylalanine, totals 16 residues. The CDR3 DNA has 48 bases and is translated from base 1. CDR1 SGHRS and CDR2 YFSETQ were looked up in the germline V gene. V lost 4 bases and J lost 5 bases, and the count of bases not matched to a germline gene is 14. Recombination joined TRBV5-1 with TRBJ2-7; TRBD1 fits 8 bases in the junction. The source was whole blood, collected at baseline. This TCR derives from an adult who was a healthcare worker with PCR-confirmed SARS-CoV-2 infection or an uninfected control (not recorded which). In nucleotides, the sequence is TGCGCCAGCAGCCCAGGACAGGGCAGTTCGTTTCACGAGCAGTACTTC. Protein translation: CASSPGQGSSFHEQYF.